The 26 T cell receptor beta chains in this list originate from one sample, sequenced in a study of cytomegalovirus exposure and HLA in healthy donors (dated by TCRdb to 2016 to 2017). Libraries were constructed by the immunoSEQ multiplex PCR assay. For the multiplex PCR, a mixture combining 60 forward primers for TCR Vbeta segments and 13 reverse primers for TCR Jbeta segments was used. TCRdb provides this immuneACCESS table in a form limited to in-frame rearrangements. Some clones are lacking; in checked studies, under half of them reflect an unresolved V gene, and why the rest are absent is not known. The sample includes about 200,000 clones, with about 83% observed a single time. Approximately 1.4% of the sample is in the top ten clones. Material for sequencing was PBMCs. All receptors derive from a girl between 5 and 17 years old in good health and CMV-seronegative.

The chain recombines TRBV4-1 with TRBJ1-1, with D tentatively TRBD1 (6 bases). CDR1 is MGHRA and CDR2 is YSYEKL in the germline V gene. Trimming stripped 2 bases from V and 3 bases from J, with 13 bases between. The CDR3 runs to 15 residues. The CDR3 DNA reads as TGCGCCAGCAGCCAAAAACCAGAGGGGGACACTGAAGCTTTCTTT. The encoded protein is CASSQKPEGDTEAFF.

The gene calls are TRBV28 and TRBJ1-5; 11 bases align to TRBD1. CDR3 length equals 17 residues. V lost 7 bases to trimming and J lost 0 bases; unmatched junction nucleotides: 8. Per germline, CDR1 MDHEN and CDR2 SYDVKM. The DNA of the CDR3 is TGTGCCAGCAAGGACAGGGGGCTGGGGTATAGCAATCAGCCCCAGCATTTT. Its protein product is CASKDRGLGYSNQPQHF.

The V gene is TRBV6-5, the J gene TRBJ1-1, with TRBD1 identical over 9 bases. CDR3 size: 15 residues. J was trimmed by 9 bases and V by 5 bases; bases with no gene match: 13. The germline V gene encodes CDR1 MNHEY and CDR2 SVGAGI. The chain's CDR3 is CASSKPGTGTEKAFF. CDR3 sequence (DNA): TGTGCCAGCAGTAAACCCGGGACAGGGACCGAAAAAGCTTTCTTT.

The V and J genes are TRBV6-6 and TRBJ1-2; 9 bases are shared with TRBD1. The CDR3 is made up of 15 amino acids. The germline gives CDR1 MNHNY, CDR2 SVGAGI (reference sequence). The ends lost 5 bases at V and 1 base at J; junction bases unmatched: 5. The CDR3 DNA reads as TGTGCCAGCAGTCCCCCGGGACAGGGTAACTATGGCTACACCTTC. It is translated as CASSPPGQGNYGYTF.

The chain employs TRBV9 and TRBJ2-2, with 8 nucleotides matching TRBD2. The CDR3 spans 16 residues. Germline V lookup: CDR1 SGDLS, CDR2 YYNGEE. Trimming cost V 4 bases and J 1 base; bases outside gene matches: 6. The CDR3 here is CASSPLLAGNTGELFF. CDR3 sequence (DNA): TGTGCCAGCAGCCCCCTCCTAGCGGGGAACACCGGGGAGCTGTTTTTT.

The chain links TRBV16 to TRBJ1-1, with 9 bases identical to TRBD1. CDR3 length: 15 amino acids. The germline CDR1 and CDR2 sequences are KGHSY and FQNENV. J was trimmed by 0 bases and V by 4 bases; bases with no gene match: 3. The CDR3 nucleotides read TGTGCCAGCAGCCTGGACAGGGGAATGAACACTGAAGCTTTCTTT. This translates into CASSLDRGMNTEAFF.

The chain carries TRBV7-9 and TRBJ1-6; the D is unclear. Trimming removed 2 bases from V and 8 bases from J, with 16 bases in between. The V gene's germline CDR1 is SEHNR and CDR2 FQNEAQ (reference sequence). This CDR3 has 16 amino acids. The DNA of the CDR3 is TGTGCCAGCAGCTTAATAGTCGGGGTGGGCGATTCACCCCTCCACTTT. Translating gives CASSLIVGVGDSPLHF.

This rearrangement joins TRBV18 to TRBJ1-2; 7 nucleotides line up with TRBD1. CDR1 and CDR2 (germline): KGHSH, LQKENI. Trimming took 0 bases from V and 7 from J; bases not matched to a gene: 5. The CDR3 is 14 amino acids. The CDR3: CASSPPGTGVGYTF. The CDR3 DNA is TGTGCCAGCTCACCACCTGGAACAGGGGTTGGCTACACCTTC.

J is TRBJ2-5 and V is TRBV28, with D perhaps matching TRBD2 (5 bases). The germline gives CDR1 MDHEN, CDR2 SYDVKM. Between the trimmed V and J ends, which lost 3 bases and 5 bases, there was a span of 22 bases. The CDR3 has 17 amino acids. Here the CDR3 DNA reads TGTGCCAGCAGTTTTGTGCGGAACAAAGGACTGGGGGAGACCCAGTACTTC. Its protein is CASSFVRNKGLGETQYF.

The chain's CDR3 is CASSAGLSGSGWEQYF. Written as DNA, the CDR3 is TGTGCCAGCAGCGCCGGACTTAGCGGGAGTGGTTGGGAGCAGTACTTC. This chain joins TRBV9 and TRBJ2-7; 9 positions agree with TRBD2. The germline V gene encodes CDR1 SGDLS and CDR2 YYNGEE. V was pared by 3 bases and J by 7 bases, with 14 bases of the junction left unmatched. The CDR3 spans 16 residues.

Of note for this clone: Other nucleotide sequences in the sample specify the same CDR3. This chain uses TRBV5-4 with TRBJ1-2; no firm D call. CDR3 size: 13 residues. The germline gives CDR1 SGHNT, CDR2 YYREEE (reference sequence). V was trimmed by 0 bases and J by 1 base, leaving 4 bases between them. The CDR3 sequence: CASSLAGNYGYTF. The DNA of the CDR3 is TGTGCCAGCAGCTTGGCCGGTAACTATGGCTACACCTTC.

This clone occurred once. V and J are TRBV29-1 and TRBJ1-2; TRBD1 aligns across 9 bases. The length of the CDR3 is 14 residues. J gave up 8 bases and V 6 bases, and 13 bases lay outside the gene matches. Germline V gene data show CDR1 as SQVTM and CDR2 as ANQGSEA. For the CDR3, the DNA is TGCAGCGTCTTTACAGGGGGCGAAAGCAGAGGCTACACCTTC. Translation: CSVFTGGESRGYTF.

Worth noting for this clone: Additional DNA sequences in this sample encode the identical CDR3. The genes are TRBV4-3 and TRBJ2-1, with a weak D call TRBD2 (6 bases). CDR3 length equals 13 residues. CDR1 is LGHNA and CDR2 is YSLEER in the germline V gene. V was pared by 0 bases and J by 7 bases, with 7 bases between. The CDR3: CASSQEGGNEQFF. The CDR3 DNA reads as TGCGCCAGCAGCCAAGAAGGAGGGAATGAGCAGTTCTTC.

This sequence joins TRBV28 and TRBJ1-1; D is ambiguous. The CDR3 is 12 residues long. Germline V gives CDR1 MDHEN, CDR2 SYDVKM. V shed 5 bases and J shed 6 bases, with 10 bases lying between them. The CDR3 bases are TGTGCCAGCAGTAGTGGCCTCGCTGAAGCTTTCTTT. It encodes CASSSGLAEAFF. Full variable domain (rest looked up from reference TRBV28 and TRBJ1-1): DVKVTQSSRYLVKRTGEKVFLECVQDMDHENMFWYRQDPGLGLRLIYFSYDVKMKEKGDIPEGYSVSREKKERFSLILESASTNQTSMYLCASSSGLAEAFFGQGTRLTVV.

The V call is TRBV5-1, the J call TRBJ2-5; 7 positions match TRBD2. CDR1 is SGHRS, CDR2 YFSETQ, per germline. The CDR3 loop spans 12 amino acids. The J segment lost 7 bases and the V segment lost 4 bases, leaving 4 bases of the junction unmatched. CDR3 bases: TGCGCCAGCAGCCCGGAGCGGGGGACCCAGTACTTC. It codes for CASSPERGTQYF.

The V and J genes are TRBV5-1 and TRBJ1-3; D remains ambiguous. V lost 1 base to trimming and J lost 0 bases, with 23 bases between them. The CDR3 sequence is 20 residues long. Germline values: CDR1 SGHRS, CDR2 YFSETQ. The CDR3 coding sequence is TGCGCCAGCAGCTTGACCGGAACCTATTCCTCTGCGGACTCTGGAAACACCATATATTTT. Amino acid sequence: CASSLTGTYSSADSGNTIYF.

V gene TRBV4-2 combines with J gene TRBJ1-5, with 7 bases identical to TRBD1. V gave up 3 bases and J gave up 7 bases; unmatched junction bases: 9. CDR3 length: 15 residues. The germline gives CDR1 LGHNA, CDR2 YNFKEQ. CDR3 protein: CASSQETGILQPQHF. CDR3 nucleotides: TGTGCCAGCAGCCAGGAGACAGGGATCCTCCAGCCCCAGCATTTT.

As for this clone: Other DNA sequences in this specimen translate into the identical CDR3. The rearrangement joins TRBV7-2 to TRBJ2-5, with 7 bases identical to TRBD2. The CDR3 consists of 14 residues. CDR1 is SGHTA, CDR2 FQGNSA, per germline. The ends lost 0 bases at V and 2 bases at J; junction bases unmatched: 0. CDR3 in amino acids: CASSLAGGQETQYF. The CDR3 DNA is TGTGCCAGCAGCTTAGCGGGGGGGCAAGAGACCCAGTACTTC.

The rearrangement links TRBV19 to TRBJ1-5; a weak D match, TRBD1 (5 bases). The germline CDR1 and CDR2 sequences are LNHDA and SQIVND (reference sequence). This CDR3 is built from 18 residues. Trimming took 0 bases from V and 0 from J, leaving 15 bases between them. CDR3 protein: CASSIDHFGASSNQPQHF. CDR3 sequence (DNA): TGTGCCAGTAGTATAGATCATTTTGGGGCGAGTAGCAATCAGCCCCAGCATTTT.

The chain links TRBV11-2 to TRBJ2-7, with 7 bases aligning to TRBD2. Germline V gene lookup returns CDR1 SGHAT and CDR2 FQNNGV. There are 15 residues in the CDR3. V shed 3 bases and J 0 bases; nucleotides not matched to a gene: 5. In nucleotides, the CDR3 is TGTGCCAGCAGCTTCGAAGGCGGGAGCTCCTACGAGCAGTACTTC. Protein product: CASSFEGGSSYEQYF.

This chain connects TRBV7-9 to TRBJ1-2; 8 bases agree with TRBD1. The junction had 4 bases not matched to a gene; V was cut back by 5 bases and J by 8 bases. Germline V CDR1 and CDR2: SEHNR, FQNEAQ (reference sequence). The CDR3 spans 12 residues. CDR3 sequence: CASSAGGWGYTF. The CDR3 coding sequence is TGTGCCAGCAGCGCAGGGGGCTGGGGCTACACCTTC. The complete variable domain, with remaining parts taken from reference TRBV7-9 and TRBJ1-2, reads DTGVSQNPRHKITKRGQNVTFRCDPISEHNRLYWYRQTLGQGPEFLTYFQNEAQLEKSRLLSDRFSAERPKGSFSTLEIQRTEQGDSAMYLCASSAGGWGYTFGSGTRLTVV.

Only one count was recorded for this clone. The V gene is TRBV6-6, the J gene TRBJ2-7; 11 positions agree with TRBD1. Germline V gives CDR1 MNHNY, CDR2 SVGAGI (reference sequence). Trimming removed 0 bases from V and 3 bases from J; junction bases left unmatched: 4. The length of the CDR3 is 16 residues. The CDR3 sequence: CASSYSWTGGHYEQYF. CDR3 nucleotide sequence: TGTGCCAGCAGTTACTCATGGACAGGGGGCCACTACGAGCAGTACTTC.

The rearrangement joins TRBV18 to TRBJ2-2, with TRBD1 matching 7 bases. The CDR3 spans 16 residues. Germline V gives CDR1 KGHSH, CDR2 LQKENI. J gave up 0 bases and V 4 bases, and 5 bases lay outside the gene matches. CDR3 bases: TGTGCCAGCTCACTTCTGACAGGGACGAACACCGGGGAGCTGTTTTTT. Translated: CASSLLTGTNTGELFF.

This clone has just a few counts. V is TRBV5-1 and J is TRBJ2-1, with 8 bases identical to TRBD1. Trimming took 3 bases from V and 5 from J; bases not matched to a gene: 10. Per germline, CDR1 SGHRS and CDR2 YFSETQ. The CDR3 sequence is 16 residues long. Written as DNA, the CDR3 is TGCGCCAGCAGCTCCCGCCTACAGGGGGGTAACAATGAGCAGTTCTTC. It is translated as CASSSRLQGGNNEQFF.

CDR3 nucleotide sequence: TGTGCCAGCAGTGAGACTAGCGGGAGCTATGAGCAGTTCTTC. Encoded protein: CASSETSGSYEQFF. The chain recombines TRBV6-1 with TRBJ2-1; TRBD2 matches 12 bases. This CDR3 spans 14 amino acids. J was trimmed by 8 bases and V by 3 bases; bases with no gene match: 2. CDR1 is MNHNS, CDR2 SASEGT, per germline.

The sample holds a few counts of this clone. The chain couples TRBV30 to TRBJ2-7; D may be TRBD1 (5 bases). The CDR3 runs to 12 residues. Germline V lookup: CDR1 GTSNPN, CDR2 SVGIG (reference sequence). Trimming pared 5 bases from V and 2 bases from J, leaving 10 bases between. The CDR3 sequence is CAWETVTYEQYF. The DNA for the CDR3 is TGTGCCTGGGAGACAGTGACCTACGAGCAGTACTTC.